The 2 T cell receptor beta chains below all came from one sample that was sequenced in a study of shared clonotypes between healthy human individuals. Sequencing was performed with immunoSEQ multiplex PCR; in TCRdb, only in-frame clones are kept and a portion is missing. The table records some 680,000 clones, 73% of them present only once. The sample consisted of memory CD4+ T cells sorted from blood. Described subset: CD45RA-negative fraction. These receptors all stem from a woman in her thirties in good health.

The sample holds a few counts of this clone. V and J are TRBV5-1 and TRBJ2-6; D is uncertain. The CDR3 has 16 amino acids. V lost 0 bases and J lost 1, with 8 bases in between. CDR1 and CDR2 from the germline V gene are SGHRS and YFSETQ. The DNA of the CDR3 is TGCGCCAGCAGCTTGGTAGGTACATCTGGGGCCAACGTCCTGACTTTC. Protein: CASSLVGTSGANVLTF.

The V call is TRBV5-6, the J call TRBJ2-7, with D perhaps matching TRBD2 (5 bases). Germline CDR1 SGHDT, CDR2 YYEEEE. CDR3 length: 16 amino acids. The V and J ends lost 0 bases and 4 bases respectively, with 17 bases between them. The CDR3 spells CASSLVDVQRGYEQYF. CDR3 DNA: TGTGCCAGCAGCTTGGTGGACGTCCAACGGGGTTACGAGCAGTACTTC.